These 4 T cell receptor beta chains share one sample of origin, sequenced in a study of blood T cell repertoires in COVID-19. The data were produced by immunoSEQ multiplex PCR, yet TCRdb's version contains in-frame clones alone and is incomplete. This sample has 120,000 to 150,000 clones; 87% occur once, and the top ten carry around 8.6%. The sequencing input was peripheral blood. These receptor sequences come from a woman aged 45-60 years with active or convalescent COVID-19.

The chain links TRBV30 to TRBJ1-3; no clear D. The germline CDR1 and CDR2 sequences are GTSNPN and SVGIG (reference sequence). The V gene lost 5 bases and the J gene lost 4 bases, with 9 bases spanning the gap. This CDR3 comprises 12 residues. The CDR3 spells CAWGESGNTIYF. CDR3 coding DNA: TGTGCCTGGGGGGAGTCCGGAAACACCATATATTTT. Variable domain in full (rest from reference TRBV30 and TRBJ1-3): SQTIHQWPATLVQPVGSPLSLECTVEGTSNPNLYWYRQAAGRGLQLLFYSVGIGQISSEVPQNLSASRPQDRQFILSSKKLLLSDSGFYLCAWGESGNTIYFGEGSWLTVV.

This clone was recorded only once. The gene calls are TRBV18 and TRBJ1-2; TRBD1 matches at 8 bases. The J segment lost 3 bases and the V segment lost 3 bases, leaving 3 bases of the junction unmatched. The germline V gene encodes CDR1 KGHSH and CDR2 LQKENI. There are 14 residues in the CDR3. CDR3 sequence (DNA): TGTGCCAGCTCACCGGACAGGGAGGACTATGGCTACACCTTC. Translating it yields CASSPDREDYGYTF.

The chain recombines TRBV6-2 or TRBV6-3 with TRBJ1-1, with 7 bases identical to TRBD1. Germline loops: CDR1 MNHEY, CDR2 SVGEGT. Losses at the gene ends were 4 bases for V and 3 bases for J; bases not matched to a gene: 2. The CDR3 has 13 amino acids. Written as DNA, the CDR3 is TGTGCCAGCAGTTTTACAGGGGACACTGAAGCTTTCTTT. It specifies CASSFTGDTEAFF.

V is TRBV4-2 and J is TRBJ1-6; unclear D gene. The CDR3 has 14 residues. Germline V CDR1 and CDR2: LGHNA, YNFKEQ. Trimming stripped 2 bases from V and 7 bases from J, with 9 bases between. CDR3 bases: TGTGCCAGCAGCCAAATTGTAGAGAATTCACCCCTCCACTTT. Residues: CASSQIVENSPLHF.